These 22 T cell receptor beta chains came from one sample sequenced in a study of neurological immune-mediated disorders. TCRdb processed the 5' RACE reads anew with MiXCR; each CDR3 protein has one entry. The data hold 55,000 to 65,000 distinct CDR3 sequences, with approximately 3.7% observed a single time. The sample consisted of PBMCs. All receptors derive from a woman aged 45-59 years with multiple sclerosis.

At least ten counts were recorded for this clonotype. The rearrangement joins TRBV6-2 or TRBV6-3 to TRBJ1-1; 9 positions agree with TRBD1. This CDR3 has 15 residues. V was pared by 5 bases and J by 3 bases, with 7 bases of the junction left unmatched. CDR1 and CDR2 from the germline V gene are MNHEY and SVGEGT. The CDR3 DNA is TGTGCCAGCAGTACAGGGGGCGCCGGGGACACTGAAGCTTTCTTT. Its protein is CASSTGGAGDTEAFF.

This clonotype was counted ten times or more. The gene calls are TRBV3-1 and TRBJ2-5; tentatively, D is TRBD1 (6 bases). This CDR3 contains 13 residues. V was clipped by 5 bases and J by 5 bases, with 12 bases between them. Germline CDR1 is LGHDT and CDR2 is YNNKEL (reference sequence). CDR3 DNA sequence: TGTGCCAGCAGCAACAGGGCCCAGGAGACCCAGTACTTC. It is translated as CASSNRAQETQYF.

This clonotype was recorded at least ten times. This chain uses TRBV18 with TRBJ2-7; a possible D gene is TRBD1 (6 bases). CDR1 is KGHSH and CDR2 is LQKENI in the germline V gene. The length of the CDR3 is 15 residues. Trimming removed 3 bases at V and 0 bases at J, with 12 bases between. The CDR3 sequence: CASSPSRQVSYEQYF. The CDR3 DNA reads TGTGCCAGCTCACCGTCCAGACAGGTCTCCTACGAGCAGTACTTC.

In its sample, this clonotype was seen a few times. Sequence at one end of the junction differs from germline and may be a read error. This chain uses TRBV20-1 with TRBJ1-5; D gene uncertain. The V gene's germline CDR1 is DFQATT and CDR2 SNEGSKA (reference sequence). The CDR3 contains 12 residues. In nucleotides, the CDR3 is TGCAGTGCTAGAGATGGCAATCAGCCCCAGAATTTT. Translation: CSARDGNQPQNF.

In its sample, this clonotype was seen many times. The chain has TRBV5-6 and TRBJ2-7, with 7 bases matching TRBD1. In germline, CDR1 is SGHDT, CDR2 YYEEEE. Trimming cost V 3 bases and J 0 bases; bases outside gene matches: 9. The CDR3 covers 16 residues. CDR3 in amino acids: CASSYLRDRSSYEQYF. The CDR3 DNA sequence: TGTGCCAGCAGCTATCTCCGGGACAGAAGCTCCTACGAGCAGTACTTC.

Many counts were recorded for this clonotype. The CDR3 DNA reads TGTGCCAGCAGCTTAGGGGTTGGGTACGAGCAGTACTTC. Translation: CASSLGVGYEQYF. The chain couples TRBV7-6 to TRBJ2-7; no firm D call. Germline V gene sequence: CDR1 SGHVS, CDR2 FNYEAQ. V shed 1 base and J shed 4 bases, with 8 bases lying between them. The CDR3 loop spans 13 amino acids.

This clonotype was seen many times. The J gene is TRBJ2-6, the V gene TRBV6-4, with a tentative D call TRBD1 (5 bases). CDR1 MRHNA and CDR2 SNTAGT come from the germline V gene. The CDR3 extends over 16 amino acids. Trimming stripped 3 bases from V and 0 bases from J, with 9 bases between. The CDR3 is CASSDGHHSGANVLTF. Here the CDR3 DNA reads TGTGCCAGCAGTGATGGACACCACTCTGGGGCCAACGTCCTGACTTTC.

This clonotype was observed many times. The rearrangement uses TRBV7-8 and TRBJ2-3; D uncertain. Germline CDR1 SGHVS, CDR2 FQNEAQ. The CDR3 has 16 residues. The V end was cut by 0 bases, the J end by 6 bases, with 16 bases between. CDR3 region: CASSLASPRMSDTQYF. For the CDR3, the DNA is TGTGCCAGCAGCTTAGCCTCACCGAGGATGTCCGATACGCAGTATTTT.

The genes are TRBV20-1 and TRBJ2-1, with TRBD1 as a possible D gene (7 bases). This CDR3 spans 17 amino acids. Germline CDR1 DFQATT, CDR2 SNEGSKA (reference sequence). The V gene lost 0 bases and the J gene lost 2 bases, with 17 bases spanning the gap. CDR3 in amino acids: CSARDSGRGDPYNEQFF. DNA of the CDR3: TGCAGTGCTAGAGACTCCGGCAGGGGGGACCCCTACAATGAGCAGTTCTTC.

This clonotype was counted many times. The chain carries TRBV10-3 and TRBJ2-1; 10 bases line up with TRBD2. There are 13 residues in the CDR3. Germline-derived CDR1 and CDR2 are ENHRY and SYGVKD. J gave up 8 bases and V 8 bases, and 6 bases lay outside the gene matches. CDR3 in DNA: TGTGCCATCTCTAGCGGGAGCGGCGATGAGCAGTTCTTC. Translated: CAISSGSGDEQFF.

This clonotype has a count of ten or more. The chain carries TRBV12-3 or TRBV12-4 and TRBJ1-5; 9 bases fit TRBD1. Germline trimming cut 6 bases from V and 2 bases from J; bases unmatched to any gene: 5. The CDR3 is 15 residues long. Written as DNA, the CDR3 is TGTGCCAGCAGCCGGACAGGGGTGGGCAATCAGCCCCAGCATTTT. This encodes CASSRTGVGNQPQHF.

This clonotype was observed many times. The rearrangement links TRBV2 to TRBJ2-3; tentatively, D is TRBD2 (7 bases). Trimming removed 9 bases at V and 2 bases at J, with 15 bases between. Germline assignment: CDR1 SNHLY and CDR2 FYNNEI. The CDR3 totals 14 residues. Here the CDR3 DNA reads TGTGCCAGTGAGGGGGGGACTAACACAGATACGCAGTATTTT. Protein sequence: CASEGGTNTDTQYF. The complete variable domain, with remaining parts taken from reference TRBV2 and TRBJ2-3, reads EPEVTQTPSHQVTQMGQEVILRCVPISNHLYFYWYRQILGQKVEFLVSFYNNEISEKSEIFDDQFSVERPDGSNFTLKIRSTKLEDSAMYFCASEGGTNTDTQYFGPGTRLTVL.

In its sample, this clonotype was seen many times. The V call is TRBV7-8, the J call TRBJ1-1; D ambiguous. The CDR3 consists of 15 residues. Germline V lookup: CDR1 SGHVS, CDR2 FQNEAQ. The V end lost 5 bases, the J end lost 6 bases, and 19 bases lay between the germline ends. CDR3: CASSANLRELAEAFF. In DNA, the CDR3 is TGTGCCAGCAGCGCCAACCTAAGGGAATTGGCTGAAGCTTTCTTT.

This clonotype was observed many times. The gene calls are TRBV7-2 and TRBJ2-7, with TRBD2 matching 9 bases. Losses at the gene ends were 5 bases for V and 1 base for J; bases not matched to a gene: 9. CDR1 and CDR2 from the germline V gene are SGHTA and FQGNSA. The CDR3 contains 16 residues. This CDR3 is CASSPHSSGASYEQYF. CDR3 in DNA: TGTGCCAGCAGCCCACACTCTAGCGGGGCTTCCTACGAGCAGTACTTC. Filled out from reference TRBV7-2 and TRBJ2-7, the complete variable domain reads GAGVSQSPSNKVTEKGKDVELRCDPISGHTALYWYRQSLGQGLEFLIYFQGNSAPDKSGLPSDRFSAERTGGSVSTLTIQRTQQEDSAVYLCASSPHSSGASYEQYFGPGTRLTVT.

The table lists this clonotype with many counts. V usage is TRBV4-3 and J usage is TRBJ2-2, with a weak D call TRBD2 (6 bases). There are 17 residues in the CDR3. Germline assignment: CDR1 LGHNA and CDR2 YSLEER. The V gene lost 6 bases and the J gene lost 4 bases, with 21 bases spanning the gap. The CDR3 nucleotides read TGCGCCAGCAGATGGAGTGGGTCCCCCGGGGGCACCGGGGAGCTGTTTTTT. It codes for CASRWSGSPGGTGELFF.

A few counts support this clonotype. The J gene is TRBJ2-7, the V gene TRBV7-9; no reliable D call. The CDR3 runs 13 residues. Trimming took off 5 bases at V and 11 bases at J, with 19 bases between the two ends. Germline V gene sequence: CDR1 SEHNR, CDR2 FQNEAQ (reference sequence). The CDR3 DNA reads as TGTGCCAGCAGCGTAACCGAATACGACAACAAGTACTTC. As protein: CASSVTEYDNKYF.

This clonotype was found many times. The chain recombines TRBV4-3 with TRBJ2-5; D uncertain. Germline-derived CDR1 and CDR2 are LGHNA and YSLEER. This CDR3 region has 15 residues. The V gene lost 0 bases and the J gene lost 1 base, with 9 bases spanning the gap. The CDR3 here is CASSQDPLGQETQYF. DNA of the CDR3: TGCGCCAGCAGCCAAGATCCGCTGGGCCAAGAGACCCAGTACTTC.

This clonotype was counted a few times. The chain is built from TRBV5-4 and TRBJ2-5, with 13 bases identical to TRBD2. After removal of 1 base from V and 5 bases from J, the junction contained 5 bases not matched to a gene. The CDR3 length is 16 residues. Germline values: CDR1 SGHNT, CDR2 YYREEE (reference sequence). CDR3 DNA: TGTGCCAGCAGCTTGAGGTGGACTAGCGGGAGCGAGACCCAGTACTTC. This codes for CASSLRWTSGSETQYF.

This clonotype was found many times. The chain carries TRBV14 and TRBJ1-2; the D gene is possibly TRBD1 (6 bases). The CDR3 is 14 residues long. Trimming removed 4 bases from V and 7 bases from J, with 16 bases in between. Germline CDR1 reads SGHDN; CDR2 reads FVKESK. The CDR3 here is CASSRNREVVGYTF. DNA for the CDR3: TGTGCCAGCAGCCGCAACAGGGAAGTGGTTGGCTACACCTTC.

This clonotype was observed many times. The DNA for the CDR3 is TGTGCCAGCAGCCAAGAACCGGGTTCCAGGTCTGGGGCCAACGTCCTGACTTTC. This translates into CASSQEPGSRSGANVLTF. V is TRBV4-2 and J is TRBJ2-6; D is uncertain. From germline, CDR1 is LGHNA and CDR2 YNFKEQ. The CDR3 length is 18 residues. V was cut by 0 bases and J by 1 base, with 13 bases left in between.

This clonotype was found many times. The chain carries TRBV28 and TRBJ2-5; TRBD2 agrees at 10 bases. Trimming at V came to 0 bases and at J to 4 bases, leaving 2 bases not matched to a gene. This CDR3 has 15 residues. Germline lookup yields CDR1 MDHEN and CDR2 SYDVKM. CDR3 nucleotide sequence: TGTGCCAGCAGTTTATGGACTAGCGGGCCAGAGACCCAGTACTTC. The encoded protein is CASSLWTSGPETQYF.

This chain joins TRBV20-1 and TRBJ2-1, with a tentative D call TRBD2 (6 bases). This CDR3 has 16 amino acids. Germline V gene lookup returns CDR1 DFQATT and CDR2 SNEGSKA (reference sequence). V dropped 0 bases and J dropped 6 bases, with 18 bases sitting between them. This CDR3 reads CSARDQARIAANEQFF. CDR3 in DNA: TGCAGTGCTAGAGATCAGGCTAGGATAGCGGCCAATGAGCAGTTCTTC.